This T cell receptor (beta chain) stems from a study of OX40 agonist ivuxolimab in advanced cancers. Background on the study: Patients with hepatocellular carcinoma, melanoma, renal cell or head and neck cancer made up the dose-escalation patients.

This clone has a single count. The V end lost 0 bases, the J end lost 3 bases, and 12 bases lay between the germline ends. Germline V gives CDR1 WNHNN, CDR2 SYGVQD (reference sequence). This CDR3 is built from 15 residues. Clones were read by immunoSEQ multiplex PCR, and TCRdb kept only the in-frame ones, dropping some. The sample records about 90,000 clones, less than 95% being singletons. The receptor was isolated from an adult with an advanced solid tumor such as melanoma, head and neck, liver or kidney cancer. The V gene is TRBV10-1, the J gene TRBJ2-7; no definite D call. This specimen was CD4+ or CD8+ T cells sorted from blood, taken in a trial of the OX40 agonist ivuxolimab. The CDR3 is CASSESAARYYEQYF. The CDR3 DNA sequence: TGCGCCAGCAGTGAGTCGGCAGCTCGGTACTACGAGCAGTACTTC.